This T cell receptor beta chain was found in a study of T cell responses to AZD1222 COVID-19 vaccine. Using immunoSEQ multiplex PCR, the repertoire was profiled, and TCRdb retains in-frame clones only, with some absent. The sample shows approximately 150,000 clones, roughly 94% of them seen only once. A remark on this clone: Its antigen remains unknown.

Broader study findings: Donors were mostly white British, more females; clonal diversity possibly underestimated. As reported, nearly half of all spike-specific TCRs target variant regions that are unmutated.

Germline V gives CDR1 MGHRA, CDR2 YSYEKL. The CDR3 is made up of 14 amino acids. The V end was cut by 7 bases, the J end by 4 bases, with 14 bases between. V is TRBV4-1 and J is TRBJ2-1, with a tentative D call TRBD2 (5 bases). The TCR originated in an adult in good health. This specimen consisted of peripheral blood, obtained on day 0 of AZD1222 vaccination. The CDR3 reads CASKRSGTYNEQFF. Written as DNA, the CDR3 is TGCGCCAGCAAAAGAAGCGGCACTTACAATGAGCAGTTCTTC.